The following is a T cell receptor beta chain sequence with its context. Trimming took 5 bases from V and 6 from J; bases not matched to a gene: 6. This CDR3 region has 14 residues. CDR1 and CDR2 from the germline V gene are PRHDT and FYEKMQ (reference sequence). This sample was included in a study of technical replicates of blood from several donors. Data came from immunoSEQ multiplex PCR; TCRdb stores just in-frame clones and leaves some out. The sample has just under 85,000 clones, around nine tenths seen once. The TCR was taken from a human donor in good health. Sequencing was carried out using T cells isolated from PBMCs. This chain joins TRBV13 and TRBJ2-2; 7 bases map to TRBD1. The CDR3, as DNA: TGTGCCAGCAGCCTACAGGGGTTGTCCGGGGAGCTGTTTTTT. This translates into CASSLQGLSGELFF.